A single sample gave rise to the 32 T cell receptor beta chains below, sequenced in a study of CD8+CD57+ T cells in acquired aplastic anemia (dated by TCRdb to 2017 to 2018). For sequencing, an Illumina HiSeq 2000 was employed. Profiling of TCR beta VDJ combinations and CDR3 sequences used genomic DNA as the template. TCRdb cleaned the public reads at Q25 with fastp, built clones with MiXCR and kept in-frame beta chains. Entries are consolidated by CDR3 protein sequence, retaining the most common genes and DNA. The sample has about 68,000 distinct CDR3 sequences on record, 45% to 55% of them singletons. Roughly 8% of the sample rests with the top ten. Sequencing was carried out using sorted CD4+, CD8+, or CD8+CD57+ T cells (not recorded which) from PBMCs. Receptors originate from a human donor in good health, serving as a control.

This chain links TRBV7-2 with TRBJ2-5; D unclear. This CDR3 region has 12 residues. The ends were cut back, 5 bases at V and 4 bases at J, with 8 bases in the middle. Germline V gene lookup returns CDR1 SGHTA and CDR2 FQGNSA. The CDR3: CASSPAIETQYF. CDR3 bases: TGTGCCAGCAGCCCAGCGATAGAGACCCAGTACTTC. Drawing the rest from reference TRBV7-2 and TRBJ2-5, the complete variable domain is GAGVSQSPSNKVTEKGKDVELRCDPISGHTALYWYRQSLGQGLEFLIYFQGNSAPDKSGLPSDRFSAERTGGSVSTLTIQRTQQEDSAVYLCASSPAIETQYFGPGTRLLVL.

This clonotype was seen many times. The chain is built from TRBV7-9 and TRBJ2-2, with D possibly being TRBD1 or TRBD2 (6 bases each). The CDR3 covers 18 residues. From germline, CDR1 is SEHNR and CDR2 FQNEAQ (reference sequence). Deletions cut 5 bases from V and 4 bases from J, with 23 bases between. CDR3 DNA sequence: TGTGCCAGCAGCCCGCCTGGGGGTACACAGGGAGGCACCGGGGAGCTGTTTTTT. This translates into CASSPPGGTQGGTGELFF.

A single count supports this clonotype. This rearrangement joins TRBV11-1 to TRBJ2-1, with a weak D call TRBD2 (7 bases). Deletions cut 1 base from V and 2 bases from J, with 9 bases between. The V gene's germline CDR1 is SGHAT and CDR2 FQDESV (reference sequence). The CDR3 is 15 residues long. CDR3 region: CASSLGGGAYNEQFF. The CDR3 DNA is TGTGCCAGCAGCTTAGGAGGGGGGGCCTACAATGAGCAGTTCTTC.

This clonotype was recorded many times. This chain links TRBV7-9 with TRBJ1-1; D gene unclear. V lost 1 base, J lost 0 bases, and 9 bases lay in between. This CDR3 region has 15 residues. CDR1 is SEHNR, CDR2 FQNEAQ, per germline (reference sequence). CDR3 sequence (DNA): TGTGCCAGCAGCTTAGATGCAGACCTGAACACTGAAGCTTTCTTT. It codes for CASSLDADLNTEAFF.

There are many counts of this clonotype. The chain is built from TRBV5-5 and TRBJ1-1; possible D gene TRBD1, 5 bases. The CDR3 extends over 15 amino acids. In germline, CDR1 is SGHKS, CDR2 YYEKEE (reference sequence). Trimming left V 4 bases short and J 6 bases short, with 19 bases between. DNA for the CDR3: TGTGCCAGCAGCCCTGACCTGTTCGGGGGACCTGAAGCTTTCTTT. It translates to CASSPDLFGGPEAFF.

In this sample, this clonotype turned up many times. This rearrangement joins TRBV7-9 to TRBJ2-2, with D perhaps TRBD2 (5 bases). V gave up 2 bases and J gave up 7 bases, with 11 bases separating them. Germline V lookup: CDR1 SEHNR, CDR2 FQNEAQ (reference sequence). CDR3 length: 14 residues. CDR3 loop: CASSLILGIGELFF. CDR3 coding DNA: TGTGCCAGCAGCTTAATACTCGGGATCGGGGAGCTGTTTTTT.

There are many counts of this clonotype. The chain uses TRBV9 and TRBJ2-3, with 11 bases lining up with TRBD2. The V segment lost 3 bases and the J segment 8 bases; nucleotides outside the gene matches: 11. Germline CDR1 SGDLS, CDR2 YYNGEE. The CDR3 is 16 residues long. DNA of the CDR3: TGTGCCAGCAGCGCCGAGGGCCTAGCGGGGGGCGGTACGCAGTATTTT. This translates into CASSAEGLAGGGTQYF.

The table lists this clonotype with a few counts. The chain joins TRBV7-3 to TRBJ2-1, with D unclear. The ends were cut back, 6 bases at V and 7 bases at J, with 13 bases in the middle. CDR3 size: 13 residues. Germline V gene data show CDR1 as SGHTA and CDR2 as FQGTGA. The DNA for the CDR3 is TGTGCCAGCAGTGCTGGAGCGTGGAATGAGCAGTTCTTC. Translating it yields CASSAGAWNEQFF.

This clonotype was counted at least ten times. The V and J genes are TRBV2 and TRBJ2-2, with D unclear. Germline V gives CDR1 SNHLY, CDR2 FYNNEI. The V end was cut by 2 bases, the J end by 6 bases, with 13 bases between. The CDR3 has 15 amino acids. The CDR3 loop is CASSENSHLPGELFF. As DNA, the CDR3 is TGTGCCAGCAGTGAAAATTCGCACTTACCCGGGGAGCTGTTTTTT.

The chain joins TRBV10-3 to TRBJ2-5; possibly TRBD1 or TRBD2 for D (6 bases each). Looked up from germline, CDR1 is ENHRY and CDR2 is SYGVKD. The length of the CDR3 is 13 residues. V lost 4 bases to trimming and J lost 7 bases, with 13 bases between them. The CDR3 DNA follows: TGTGCCATCAGTGGGGGGGCCTTCGCGACCCAGTACTTC. Residues: CAISGGAFATQYF.

This clonotype has a count of ten or more. The chain couples TRBV7-9 to TRBJ2-2; D is unresolved. Trimming removed 7 bases at V and 1 base at J, with 13 bases between. This CDR3 comprises 15 residues. The germline gives CDR1 SEHNR, CDR2 FQNEAQ (reference sequence). CDR3 in amino acids: CASTLVRWNTGELFF. The DNA of the CDR3 is TGTGCCAGCACCCTGGTTCGGTGGAACACCGGGGAGCTGTTTTTT.

The V and J genes are TRBV29-1 and TRBJ2-1; D gene uncertain. The CDR3 covers 11 residues. In germline, CDR1 is SQVTM, CDR2 ANQGSEA. Between the trimmed V and J ends, which lost 7 bases and 6 bases, there was a span of 10 bases. CDR3 DNA: TGCAGCGCTGTACTTGCCAATGAGCAGTTCTTC. Translating it yields CSAVLANEQFF.

This sequence joins TRBV19 and TRBJ2-7, with TRBD1 matching over 7 bases. Looked up from germline, CDR1 is LNHDA and CDR2 is SQIVND (reference sequence). Trimming removed 5 bases from V and 2 bases from J; junction bases left unmatched: 6. The CDR3 runs 14 residues. This chain's CDR3 is CASSSLDRTYEQYF. CDR3 DNA sequence: TGTGCCAGTAGTTCCCTGGACAGGACCTACGAGCAGTACTTC.

V gene TRBV29-1 combines with J gene TRBJ1-2; 10 bases map to TRBD1. Germline CDR1 and CDR2: SQVTM and ANQGSEA. V dropped 1 base and J dropped 6; count of bases not matched to a gene: 2. The CDR3 length is 13 residues. In DNA, the CDR3 is TGCAGCGTTGAAGCGGGGACAGGGGATGGCTACACCTTC. Amino acid sequence: CSVEAGTGDGYTF. Combining the CDR3 with reference TRBV29-1 and TRBJ1-2 gives the whole variable domain SAVISQKPSRDICQRGTSLTIQCQVDSQVTMMFWYRQQPGQSLTLIATANQGSEATYESGFVIDKFPISRPNLTFSTLTVSNMSPEDSSIYLCSVEAGTGDGYTFGSGTRLTVV.

A word on this clonotype: At one end, the junction sequence differs from germline, possibly due to a read error. The genes are TRBV10-2 and TRBJ1-1; no reliable D call. This CDR3 is built from 13 residues. Per the germline V gene, CDR1 is WSHSY and CDR2 is SAAADI. CDR3 protein: CASGDGLNTEAFF. Here the CDR3 DNA reads TGCGCCAGCGGTGACGGTCTGAACACTGAAGCTTTCTTT.

Only one count was recorded for this clonotype. This sequence joins TRBV7-6 and TRBJ1-1; TRBD1 might be the D (6 bases). The CDR3 has 14 amino acids. CDR1 and CDR2 (germline): SGHVS, FNYEAQ. Trimming removed 1 base at V and 4 bases at J, with 10 bases between. The CDR3 nucleotides read TGTGCCAGCAGCTTAGACTTAGGGGGCACTGAAGCTTTCTTT. Amino acids: CASSLDLGGTEAFF.

This clonotype showed up many times. The CDR3 sequence: CASSLNRDTEAFF. CDR3 sequence (DNA): TGTGCCAGCAGCTTAAACAGGGACACTGAAGCTTTCTTT. This chain connects TRBV5-5 to TRBJ1-1; a weak D match, TRBD1 (6 bases). This CDR3 has 13 amino acids. Trimming shortened V by 2 bases and J by 3 bases, and 8 bases separated the two germline ends. Germline CDR1 and CDR2: SGHKS and YYEKEE (reference sequence).

This clonotype has ten or more counts. The chain recombines TRBV30 with TRBJ2-3, with unresolved D. This CDR3 spans 15 amino acids. Trimming took off 2 bases at V and 4 bases at J, with 16 bases between the two ends. CDR1 is GTSNPN and CDR2 is SVGIG in the germline V gene (reference sequence). The CDR3 DNA reads TGTGCCTGGAGTAAGGAGTCCGGATTATCAGATACGCAGTATTTT. This encodes CAWSKESGLSDTQYF.

About this clonotype itself: The junction does not match germline at one end; this may be a read error. The chain carries TRBV19 and TRBJ1-4, with D unresolved. In germline, CDR1 is LNHDA, CDR2 SQIVND (reference sequence). This CDR3 comprises 8 residues. The CDR3 protein is CASSVQTF. DNA for the CDR3: TGTGCCAGTAGCGTCCAGACTTTT.

In this sample, this clonotype turned up many times. V gene TRBV4-2 combines with J gene TRBJ2-3; D not resolved. V lost 1 base, J lost 6 bases, and 8 bases lay in between. Per germline, CDR1 LGHNA and CDR2 YNFKEQ. The CDR3 has 13 amino acids. The chain's CDR3 is CASSQGSMDTQYF. The CDR3 DNA reads TGTGCCAGCAGCCAAGGTTCGATGGATACGCAGTATTTT.

This clonotype was found once. The gene calls are TRBV10-3 and TRBJ1-1, with 7 nucleotides matching TRBD1. Trimming took 6 bases from V and 1 from J; bases not matched to a gene: 5. CDR3 length: 14 residues. CDR1 is ENHRY and CDR2 is SYGVKD in the germline V gene. For the CDR3, the DNA is TGTGCCATCAGGCTCGGGACAGCGAACACTGAAGCTTTCTTT. Encoded protein: CAIRLGTANTEAFF.

This clonotype is categorized as medium-sized. The chain recombines TRBV19 with TRBJ1-1, with D hard to call. CDR3 length: 13 residues. Germline V gene sequence: CDR1 LNHDA, CDR2 SQIVND (reference sequence). V shed 3 bases and J shed 2 bases, with 7 bases lying between them. The CDR3 nucleotides read TGTGCCAGTAGTATTACCGATAACACTGAAGCTTTCTTT. It yields the protein CASSITDNTEAFF.

In its sample, this clonotype was seen many times. The V and J genes are TRBV27 and TRBJ1-2; 7 positions match TRBD1. This CDR3 has 15 amino acids. Germline CDR1 and CDR2: MNHEY and SMNVEV (reference sequence). V trimming: 6 bases; J trimming: 2 bases; junction bases outside the gene matches: 9. CDR3 region: CASSPKRDSNYGYTF. The CDR3 region has the DNA TGTGCCAGCAGCCCAAAGAGGGACAGCAACTATGGCTACACCTTC.

By sample share, this clonotype is medium-sized. Its ends do not fully match the called genes, so a read error is possible. The chain employs TRBV29-1 and TRBJ1-1; D remains unclear. Looked up from germline, CDR1 is SQVTM and CDR2 is ANQGSEA. CDR3 length equals 12 residues. The CDR3 DNA sequence: TGCAGCGTCGAAGCCCCCCCAGGACAAGCTTTCTTT. Translated, it gives CSVEAPPGQAFF.

This clonotype was observed many times. This chain connects TRBV6-1 to TRBJ2-2; D is uncertain. Germline values: CDR1 MNHNS, CDR2 SASEGT. The CDR3 spans 13 residues. V lost 1 base and J lost 3, with 3 bases in between. In DNA, the CDR3 is TGTGCCAGCAGTGAAGAATACACCGGGGAGCTGTTTTTT. It yields the protein CASSEEYTGELFF.

This clonotype is classed as medium-sized (0.01 to 0.1%). This chain uses TRBV2 with TRBJ2-3, with 7 bases that match TRBD2. From germline, CDR1 is SNHLY and CDR2 FYNNEI. The CDR3 totals 10 residues. V lost 7 bases and J lost 11; bases outside the gene matches: 3. CDR3 bases: TGTGCCAGCACAGGACTAGAGCAGTATTTT. It translates to CASTGLEQYF.

The rearrangement joins TRBV7-9 to TRBJ1-6; tentative D call: TRBD1 (5 bases). Germline loops: CDR1 SEHNR, CDR2 FQNEAQ (reference sequence). V lost 1 base to trimming and J lost 10 bases, with 11 bases between them. This CDR3 is built from 14 residues. CDR3: CASSLDQGGSPLHF. CDR3 in DNA: TGTGCCAGCAGCTTAGACCAGGGTGGATCACCCCTCCACTTT.

The sample holds many counts of this clonotype. This chain uses TRBV2 with TRBJ2-7; D remains unclear. V lost 6 bases and J lost 0, with 15 bases in between. Looked up from germline, CDR1 is SNHLY and CDR2 is FYNNEI. The length of the CDR3 is 15 residues. Written as DNA, the CDR3 is TGTGCCAGCAGCGACCTATCCTTACCCTCCTACGAGCAGTACTTC. This codes for CASSDLSLPSYEQYF.

CDR3 bases: TGTGCCACCAGTGATTTGACTGGGACTGCACAAGAGACCCAGTACTTC. This gives the protein CATSDLTGTAQETQYF. The rearrangement links TRBV24-1 to TRBJ2-5, with D maybe TRBD2 (6 bases). The length of the CDR3 is 16 residues. V was trimmed by 0 bases and J by 2 bases, leaving 12 bases between them. Germline V gene sequence: CDR1 KGHDR, CDR2 SFDVKD.

This clonotype has a single count. V and J are TRBV25-1 and TRBJ2-6, with 10 positions matching TRBD1. The CDR3 totals 17 residues. In germline, CDR1 is MGHDK, CDR2 SYGVNS. The J segment lost 3 bases and the V segment lost 5 bases, leaving 7 bases of the junction unmatched. The CDR3 DNA is TGTGCCAGCAGTTTGACAGGGGGCTTGGATGGGGCCAACGTCCTGACTTTC. Translating gives CASSLTGGLDGANVLTF.

The V gene is TRBV7-9, the J gene TRBJ2-3; D gene unclear. This CDR3 has 11 amino acids. Germline lookup yields CDR1 SEHNR and CDR2 FQNEAQ (reference sequence). V was trimmed by 4 bases and J by 10 bases, leaving 9 bases between them. In DNA form, the CDR3 reads TGTGCCAGCAGCTCTCTAGTTGCGCAGTATTTT. Amino acid sequence: CASSSLVAQYF.

Ten or more counts support this clonotype. The gene calls are TRBV12-3 or TRBV12-4 and TRBJ2-1; unclear D gene. CDR3 length: 17 residues. With 0 bases removed from V and 0 bases from J, the gap between germline ends came to 12 bases. CDR3 in DNA: TGTGCCAGCAGTTTAGCGCCGGGCGGATACTCCTACAATGAGCAGTTCTTC. Translation: CASSLAPGGYSYNEQFF.